This T cell receptor beta chain was observed in a study of human T cells and chemical hapten exposure. On the study more broadly: The sensitizing agent was 2% DPC, placed on about 2 cm by about 2 cm of upper inner arm skin. Upper-back patch tests with 0.01% DPC were read at 6 days.

This CDR3 spans 15 amino acids. Germline CDR1 reads SGDLS; CDR2 reads YYNGEE. Trimming cost V 3 bases and J 0 bases; bases outside gene matches: 5. Methods used by the authors: Counting gave a median of 95,638 TCRs per sample, with values ranging from roughly 23,224 to 700,000. A single record per CDR3 protein comes from TCRdb applying MiXCR to the RACE reads. These V and J calls are TCRdb output, not the study's own analysis. In the table there are 250,000 or so distinct CDR3 sequences, roughly 7.7% of which are singletons. Documented time point: pre-sensitization, week 0. As to treatment: therapeutic diphenylcyclopropenone sensitization with weekly scalp DPC. Alopecia patients, 18 to 70 years old and DPC-suitable, served as donors. This clonotype occurred many times.

The chain joins TRBV9 to TRBJ1-1; 7 nucleotides match TRBD1. This TCR came from a man between 18 and 29 years old with alopecia areata. Some clones in this sample may be carry-over from other donors' samples. This specimen consisted of whole blood, obtained in connection with sensitization to the hapten diphenylcyclopropenone (DPC). In nucleotides, the CDR3 is TGTGCCAGCAGCGGGGCACAGGGGATGAACACTGAAGCTTTCTTT. Its translation is CASSGAQGMNTEAFF.